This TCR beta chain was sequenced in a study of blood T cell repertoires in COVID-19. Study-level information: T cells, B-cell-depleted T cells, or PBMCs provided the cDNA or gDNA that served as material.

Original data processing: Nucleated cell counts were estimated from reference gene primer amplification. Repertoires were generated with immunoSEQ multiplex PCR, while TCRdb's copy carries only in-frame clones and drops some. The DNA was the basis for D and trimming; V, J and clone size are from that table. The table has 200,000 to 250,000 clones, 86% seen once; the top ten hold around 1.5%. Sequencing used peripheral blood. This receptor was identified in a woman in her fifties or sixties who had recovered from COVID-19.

The CDR3 is CASRPGQGARYNEQFF. The CDR3 nucleotides read TGTGCCAGTAGACCTGGACAGGGGGCGAGGTACAATGAGCAGTTCTTC. The chain couples TRBV19 to TRBJ2-1, with 11 bases identical to TRBD1. The CDR3 loop spans 16 amino acids. Per the germline V gene, CDR1 is LNHDA and CDR2 is SQIVND (reference sequence). V was clipped by 6 bases and J by 4 bases; unmatched bases: 8.